These 27 T cell receptor beta chains were sequenced from one sample in a study of T cells in women clearing cervical HPV infection. Data came from immunoSEQ multiplex PCR; TCRdb stores just in-frame clones and leaves some out. The listing contains tens of thousands of clones. Sequenced material: blood buffy coat. The receptors stem from a woman aged 18-70 years with a cervical HPV16 infection that either progressed to CIN3+ or cleared (not recorded which).

On this clone: The read halts 3 residues ahead of the CDR3 end, with the missing end drawn from the germline J gene. The V and J genes are TRBV7-2 and TRBJ2-5; the D gene is possibly TRBD2 (6 bases). The CDR3 sequence is 15 residues long. Trimming removed 10 bases from V and 4 bases from J, with 22 bases in between. CDR1 SGHTA and CDR2 FQGNSA come from the germline V gene. The CDR3 sequence is CANRRGSTTLETQYF. Partial CDR3 DNA: TGTGCCAACAGGCGGGGTTCCACTACTTTAGAGACC.

As to this clone: The read gets to within 3 residues of the CDR3 end, and the germline J gene fills in the rest. The chain recombines TRBV20-1 with TRBJ2-4, with 7 bases matching TRBD1. CDR1 and CDR2 from the germline V gene are DFQATT and SNEGSKA (reference sequence). The CDR3 runs to 18 residues. V was clipped by 1 base and J by 0 bases; unmatched bases: 12. CDR3 loop: CSARGGTDPTLAKNIQYF. The sequenced part of the CDR3 DNA is TGCAGTGCTAGAGGTGGGACAGACCCTACCCTAGCCAAAAACATT.

Comments on this clone: The CDR3 goes on 3 residues after the read ends, and that part is filled in from the germline J gene. This sequence joins TRBV29-1 and TRBJ1-2; 7 bases align to TRBD1. The CDR3 sequence is 12 residues long. Germline V gene data show CDR1 as SQVTM and CDR2 as ANQGSEA. The sequenced CDR3 bases are TGCAGCGTACAACGACAGGGACAGGGC. This translates into CSVQRQGQG. The full CDR3 is CSVQRQGQGYTF.

Concerning this clone: Read coverage stops 3 residues before the CDR3 terminus; the germline J gene supplies the remainder. V usage is TRBV10-3 and J usage is TRBJ2-3; D is unresolved. Germline values: CDR1 ENHRY, CDR2 SYGVKD. The V and J ends lost 9 bases and 0 bases respectively, with 4 bases between them. The CDR3 is 11 amino acids. Partial CDR3 DNA: TGTGCCATAGGGAGCACAGATACG. The encoded protein is CAIGSTDT. The complete CDR3 protein is CAIGSTDTQYF.

Regarding this clone: The read stops 3 residues short of the end of the CDR3; the missing end is completed from the germline J gene. The rearrangement joins TRBV7-2 to TRBJ2-1, with 12 bases that match TRBD2. Germline trimming cut 11 bases from V and 4 bases from J; bases unmatched to any gene: 3. Germline-derived CDR1 and CDR2 are SGHTA and FQGNSA. This CDR3 has 13 residues. The sequenced CDR3 bases are TGTGCCGCCGGGACTAGCGGGTACAATGAG. Translated, it gives CAAGTSGYNE. The CDR3, in full, reads CAAGTSGYNEQFF.

Concerning this clone itself: The read terminates 3 residues ahead of where the CDR3 ends, so the germline J gene completes it. V gene TRBV11-2 combines with J gene TRBJ1-2, with D unclear. The CDR3 runs 13 residues. Germline lookup yields CDR1 SGHAT and CDR2 FQNNGV. Trimming shortened V by 4 bases and J by 0 bases, and 6 bases separated the two germline ends. CDR3: CASSSTTNYGYTF. The covered CDR3 bases are TGTGCCAGCAGCTCGACAACTAACTATGGC.

Remarks on this clone: Other nucleotide sequences in the sample specify the same CDR3. CDR3 in amino acids: CASSVGTGGGQPQHF. CDR3 bases read: TGTGCCAGCAGTGTCGGGACGGGGGGCGGTCAGCCC. The chain recombines TRBV6-1 with TRBJ1-5, with D possibly being TRBD1 (6 bases). With the read ending 3 residues before the CDR3 end, the germline J gene is used to fill in that end. CDR3 length equals 15 residues. V shed 4 bases and J shed 6 bases, with 16 bases lying between them. Germline V lookup: CDR1 MNHNS, CDR2 SASEGT.

As concerns this clone: The read ends 3 residues before the CDR3 terminus; that terminus is restored from the germline J gene. J is TRBJ2-4 and V is TRBV20-1; D is possibly TRBD1 (6 bases). The length of the CDR3 is 15 residues. The V gene's germline CDR1 is DFQATT and CDR2 SNEGSKA (reference sequence). Trimming removed 0 bases at V and 3 bases at J, with 12 bases between. Partial CDR3 DNA: TGCAGTGCTAGAGAACAGGGTTTCGGCAAAAACATT. Protein sequence: CSAREQGFGKNI. The complete CDR3 reads CSAREQGFGKNIQYF.

With respect to this clone: The sequence runs out 3 residues before the end of the CDR3; the remainder is reconstructed from the germline J gene. This sequence joins TRBV5-5 and TRBJ2-3; possibly TRBD2 for D (7 bases). Germline CDR1 SGHKS, CDR2 YYEKEE (reference sequence). The CDR3 length is 14 residues. Incomplete CDR3 DNA: TGTGCCAGCACCTGGGGAGGGGGGGTAGAGACG. As protein: CASTWGGGVET. The entire CDR3 protein reads CASTWGGGVETQYF.

Comment on this clone: The missing CDR3 end, 3 residues past where the read stops, is filled in from the germline J gene. The chain recombines TRBV20-1 with TRBJ2-3, with a tentative D call TRBD2 (6 bases). The CDR3 loop spans 15 amino acids. The V end was cut by 3 bases, the J end by 1 base, with 14 bases between. Germline V lookup: CDR1 DFQATT, CDR2 SNEGSKA (reference sequence). Partial CDR3 DNA: TGCAGTGCTAGGCATAGCGGTTCGGGCACAGATACG. Protein: CSARHSGSGTDT. The entire CDR3 protein reads CSARHSGSGTDTQYF.

Notes on this clone: Read coverage stops 3 residues before the CDR3 terminus; the germline J gene supplies the remainder. This chain uses TRBV7-2 with TRBJ2-5; 7 bases map to TRBD2. V dropped 5 bases and J dropped 7; count of bases not matched to a gene: 10. CDR1 is SGHTA, CDR2 FQGNSA, per germline. The CDR3 has 14 amino acids. The CDR3 spells CASSRTRTSGTQYF. The CDR3 DNA, read in part, is TGTGCCAGCAGCCGAACTCGGACTAGTGGGACC.

A note on this clone: The CDR3 goes on 3 residues after the read ends, and that part is filled in from the germline J gene. The chain is built from TRBV2 and TRBJ2-4; D gene unclear. The germline CDR1 and CDR2 sequences are SNHLY and FYNNEI. This CDR3 has 12 amino acids. CDR3 amino acids: CASSVEQWIQYF. The DNA read from the CDR3 is TGTGCCAGCAGTGTGGAACAGTGGATT. The full variable domain, in which reference TRBV2 and TRBJ2-4 provide the parts outside the CDR3, is EPEVTQTPSHQVTQMGQEVILRCVPISNHLYFYWYRQILGQKVEFLVSFYNNEISEKSEIFDDQFSVERPDGSNFTLKIRSTKLEDSAMYFCASSVEQWIQYFGAGTRLSVL.

For this clone: The read terminates 3 residues ahead of where the CDR3 ends, so the germline J gene completes it. The J gene is TRBJ1-2, the V gene TRBV2, with TRBD1 matching 8 bases. CDR1 is SNHLY, CDR2 FYNNEI, per germline. The CDR3 spans 15 residues. Trimming took 8 bases from V and 6 from J; bases not matched to a gene: 14. CDR3 DNA (partial): TGTGCCAGCGCTCGGGCACGGACAGGGACGGATGGC. Translated: CASARARTGTDG. The entire CDR3 is CASARARTGTDGYTF.

About this clone itself: The CDR3 end is not reached by the read, which stops 3 residues before it; the germline J gene fills it in. This rearrangement joins TRBV15 to TRBJ2-1; 8 bases fit TRBD2. The V and J ends lost 0 bases and 7 bases, in that order; junction bases with no gene match: 8. Germline CDR1 is LNHNV and CDR2 is YYDKDF (reference sequence). CDR3 length: 16 amino acids. CDR3 bases read: TGTGCCACCAGCAGAGATAGGGTCGGGGGGGCAAATGAG. Amino acid sequence: CATSRDRVGGANE. The whole CDR3 reads CATSRDRVGGANEQFF.

As for this clone: Read data end 3 residues before the CDR3 end; the end is taken from the germline J gene. The rearrangement links TRBV20-1 to TRBJ2-3, with D hard to call. The CDR3 runs 15 residues. Trimming removed 5 bases at V and 0 bases at J, with 15 bases between. The germline CDR1 and CDR2 sequences are DFQATT and SNEGSKA (reference sequence). The part of the CDR3 DNA that was read is TGCAGTGCTCCTCAGCGTCCTCGGAGCACAGATACG. Protein product: CSAPQRPRSTDT. The whole CDR3 protein is CSAPQRPRSTDTQYF.

CDR3 protein: CASSIVETGNSPLFF. CDR3 DNA (partial): TGTGCCAGTAGTATTGTCGAGACAGGGAATTCACCG. This sequence joins TRBV19 and TRBJ2-2, with 7 positions matching TRBD1. The missing CDR3 end, 3 residues past where the read stops, is filled in from the germline J gene. Germline V gives CDR1 LNHDA, CDR2 SQIVND (reference sequence). The CDR3 sequence is 15 residues long. Complete variable domain (other parts from reference TRBV19 and TRBJ2-2): DGGITQSPKYLFRKEGQNVTLSCEQNLNHDAMYWYRQDPGQGLRLIYYSQIVNDFQKGDIAEGYSVSREKKESFPLTVTSAQKNPTAFYLCASSIVETGNSPLFFGEGSRLTVL.

In regard to this clone: Sequencing ends 3 residues short of the CDR3 end; the germline J gene provides the rest. The chain uses TRBV19 and TRBJ2-3; D remains unclear. V was cut by 9 bases and J by 4 bases, with 2 bases left in between. The CDR3 extends over 9 amino acids. In germline, CDR1 is LNHDA, CDR2 SQIVND (reference sequence). CDR3 region: CASSDTQYF. The covered CDR3 bases are TGTGCCAGCTCAGATACG.

Comments on this clone: The read terminates 3 residues ahead of where the CDR3 ends, so the germline J gene completes it. The chain employs TRBV4-2 and TRBJ2-1; D may be TRBD2 (6 bases). The CDR3 runs to 16 residues. Looked up from germline, CDR1 is LGHNA and CDR2 is YNFKEQ. Trimming cost V 5 bases and J 3 bases, with 17 bases left between them. CDR3 in amino acids: CASSVAGLQDYNEQFF. Incomplete CDR3 DNA: TGTGCCAGCAGCGTCGCGGGACTTCAAGACTACAATGAG.

As concerns this clone: The read stops 3 residues short of the end of the CDR3; the missing end is completed from the germline J gene. The chain couples TRBV30 to TRBJ1-5, with unresolved D. The germline gives CDR1 GTSNPN, CDR2 SVGIG (reference sequence). The ends were cut back, 5 bases at V and 6 bases at J, with 23 bases in the middle. This CDR3 region has 16 residues. CDR3 loop: CAWARGGAMGIQPQHF. Incomplete CDR3 DNA: TGTGCCTGGGCCCGGGGAGGAGCGATGGGTATTCAGCCC.

A word on this clone: The read terminates 3 residues before the CDR3 end, so the remaining end is supplied by the germline J gene. The J gene is TRBJ2-2, the V gene TRBV7-2; 11 bases map to TRBD2. V gave up 5 bases and J gave up 6 bases; unmatched junction bases: 5. The CDR3 is 15 amino acids. In germline, CDR1 is SGHTA, CDR2 FQGNSA. The CDR3 here is CASSLTSGRSGELFF. The CDR3 DNA, read in part, is TGTGCCAGCAGCCTAACTAGCGGGAGATCCGGGGAG.

Comment on this clone: The missing CDR3 end, 3 residues past where the read stops, is filled in from the germline J gene. The chain recombines TRBV7-7 with TRBJ2-7; TRBD1 aligns across 9 bases. Per germline, CDR1 SSHAT and CDR2 FNYEAQ (reference sequence). This CDR3 spans 14 amino acids. After removal of 5 bases from V and 2 bases from J, the junction contained 4 bases not matched to a gene. The sequenced CDR3 bases are TGTGCCAGCAGCCCAGGGGACAGGGCCTACGAG. Protein sequence: CASSPGDRAYE. The whole CDR3 is CASSPGDRAYEQYF. Filled out from reference TRBV7-7 and TRBJ2-7, the complete variable domain reads GAGVSQSPRYKVTKRGQDVTLRCDPISSHATLYWYQQALGQGPEFLTYFNYEAQPDKSGLPSDRFSAERPEGSISTLTIQRTEQRDSAMYRCASSPGDRAYEQYFGPGTRLTVT.

The CDR3 spells CASSDSSGANVLFF. The DNA read from the CDR3 is TGTGCCAGCAGTGACAGCTCTGGGGCCAACGTG. This sequence joins TRBV6-4 and TRBJ2-2; D might be TRBD1 (5 bases). The CDR3 is cut off 3 residues early in the read; its end comes from the germline J gene. This CDR3 is built from 14 residues. CDR1 and CDR2 (germline): MRHNA, SNTAGT.

Note on this clone: The read terminates 3 residues before the CDR3 end, so the remaining end is supplied by the germline J gene. This sequence joins TRBV20-1 and TRBJ2-7, with 8 bases that match TRBD2. There are 15 residues in the CDR3. V lost 0 bases to trimming and J lost 4 bases; unmatched junction nucleotides: 8. Germline assignment: CDR1 DFQATT and CDR2 SNEGSKA (reference sequence). CDR3 bases read: TGCAGTGCTAGAGATCACAGCGGGAGCATATACGAG. As protein: CSARDHSGSIYE. The CDR3 in its entirety is CSARDHSGSIYEQYF.

In the case of this clone: The CDR3 extends 3 residues past the end of the read, so its final part is completed from the germline J gene. The V gene is TRBV5-6, the J gene TRBJ2-7; D possibly corresponds to TRBD1 (5 bases). Trimming stripped 2 bases from V and 2 bases from J, with 14 bases between. CDR1 SGHDT and CDR2 YYEEEE come from the germline V gene. This CDR3 is built from 15 residues. The CDR3 sequence: CASSLKGQAPYEQYF. The part of the CDR3 DNA that was read is TGTGCCAGCAGCTTAAAGGGGCAGGCCCCCTACGAG.

CDR3 bases read: TGCGCCAGCAGCTTGGCCCCCCCAGGGCAGGGC. Its protein is CASSLAPPGQG. The whole CDR3 protein is CASSLAPPGQGYTF. This chain joins TRBV5-1 and TRBJ1-2, with D possibly being TRBD1 (5 bases). The sequenced fragment ends 3 residues before the CDR3 boundary, so the rest is inferred from the germline J gene. This CDR3 region has 14 residues. CDR1 SGHRS and CDR2 YFSETQ come from the germline V gene.

The CDR3 here is CASRLGGTNHGYTF. CDR3 DNA, as far as it was read: TGTGCCAGCCGTTTGGGAGGGACAAACCATGGC. V gene TRBV2 combines with J gene TRBJ1-2; TRBD1 is a possible D gene (6 bases). Sequencing ends 3 residues short of the CDR3 end; the germline J gene provides the rest. Germline V CDR1 and CDR2: SNHLY, FYNNEI. V was shortened by 8 bases and J by 6 bases, with 19 bases between the two germline ends. CDR3 length equals 14 residues.

Comment on this clone: The missing CDR3 end, 3 residues past where the read stops, is filled in from the germline J gene. J is TRBJ2-7 and V is TRBV20-1, with TRBD2 identical over 13 bases. The CDR3 spans 14 residues. V gave up 6 bases and J gave up 4 bases; unmatched junction bases: 6. Germline CDR1 reads DFQATT; CDR2 reads SNEGSKA (reference sequence). CDR3 loop: CSAALAGGPYEQYF. Partial CDR3 DNA: TGCAGTGCAGCACTAGCGGGAGGGCCTTACGAG.